Each of the 16 T cell receptor beta chains below was sequenced from the same sample in a study of T cell responses to AZD1222 COVID-19 vaccine. Generated by immunoSEQ multiplex PCR, the TCRdb table keeps only in-frame clones and is missing some. This sample has about 83,000 clones, with 85% to 95% found just once. Sequenced material: peripheral blood, taken 28 days after the second AZD1222 dose. The source of these receptors is an adult who received the AZD1222 COVID-19 vaccine.

This clone was observed a single time. The gene calls are TRBV27 and TRBJ1-2, with a possible D match to TRBD1 (5 bases). The CDR3 contains 13 residues. From germline, CDR1 is MNHEY and CDR2 SMNVEV (reference sequence). V lost 5 bases and J 4 bases, leaving 11 bases between the germline ends. CDR3 DNA: TGTGCCAGCAGTCCACAGGTGTTCTATGGCTACACCTTC. Protein sequence: CASSPQVFYGYTF.

J is TRBJ1-4 and V is TRBV5-1; D is perhaps TRBD1 (5 bases). CDR1 SGHRS and CDR2 YFSETQ come from the germline V gene. The V end was cut by 7 bases, the J end by 6 bases, with 16 bases between. This CDR3 region has 14 residues. This CDR3 reads CASGKQGIDEKLFF. CDR3 DNA sequence: TGCGCCAGCGGGAAGCAGGGTATAGATGAAAAACTGTTTTTT.

This clone was counted between two and nine times. The V call is TRBV29-1, the J call TRBJ1-1, with 8 positions matching TRBD1. The CDR3 totals 12 residues. Trimming removed 7 bases from V and 4 bases from J; junction bases left unmatched: 5. Germline V lookup: CDR1 SQVTM, CDR2 ANQGSEA. CDR3 region: CSALRGLTEAFF. The CDR3 bases are TGCAGCGCCCTCAGGGGGCTCACTGAAGCTTTCTTT.

V gene TRBV9 combines with J gene TRBJ2-7, with D perhaps assigned TRBD1 or TRBD2 (5 bases each). Looked up from germline, CDR1 is SGDLS and CDR2 is YYNGEE. The length of the CDR3 is 16 residues. V was pared by 3 bases and J by 0 bases, with 16 bases between. CDR3 sequence (DNA): TGTGCCAGCAGCGCCACCGGGACGGGGACCTCCTACGAGCAGTACTTC. It is translated as CASSATGTGTSYEQYF.

The V and J genes are TRBV20-1 and TRBJ2-1; D is unresolved. V was pared by 3 bases and J by 3 bases, with 9 bases between. CDR3 length equals 13 residues. The germline V gene has CDR1 DFQATT and CDR2 SNEGSKA (reference sequence). The CDR3 DNA reads TGCAGTGCTAGTCTAAGTGACTACAATGAGCAGTTCTTC. As protein: CSASLSDYNEQFF.

The chain combines TRBV29-1 with TRBJ1-1; D might be TRBD1 (6 bases). CDR1 is SQVTM and CDR2 is ANQGSEA in the germline V gene. The CDR3 sequence is 12 residues long. V gave up 4 bases and J gave up 1 base, with 7 bases separating them. CDR3 nucleotides: TGCAGCGTTGTGGGACAGAACACTGAAGCTTTCTTT. Amino acid sequence: CSVVGQNTEAFF. The full variable domain, rest sourced from reference TRBV29-1 and TRBJ1-1, is SAVISQKPSRDICQRGTSLTIQCQVDSQVTMMFWYRQQPGQSLTLIATANQGSEATYESGFVIDKFPISRPNLTFSTLTVSNMSPEDSSIYLCSVVGQNTEAFFGQGTRLTVV.

This CDR3 is CASSSIAGAEQYF. The CDR3 bases are TGTGCCAGCAGCTCAATAGCAGGCGCCGAGCAGTACTTC. The chain uses TRBV11-2 and TRBJ2-7; no reliable D call. The CDR3 runs to 13 residues. Looked up from germline, CDR1 is SGHAT and CDR2 is FQNNGV. The germline V and J ends were trimmed by 4 bases and 6 bases, with 13 bases remaining between them.

The chain employs TRBV4-1 and TRBJ2-6, with a weak D call TRBD2 (6 bases). Germline V gives CDR1 MGHRA, CDR2 YSYEKL. The CDR3 covers 16 residues. V was pared by 1 base and J by 2 bases, with 9 bases between. The CDR3 sequence is CASSQGGGTGANVLTF. DNA of the CDR3: TGCGCCAGCAGCCAAGGGGGCGGGACTGGGGCCAACGTCCTGACTTTC.

This chain uses TRBV7-2 with TRBJ1-5; D possibly corresponds to TRBD1 (6 bases). In germline, CDR1 is SGHTA, CDR2 FQGNSA. Trimming left V 5 bases short and J 4 bases short, with 9 bases between. This CDR3 comprises 13 residues. CDR3 sequence: CASSPTGNQPQHF. CDR3 sequence (DNA): TGTGCCAGCAGCCCTACAGGGAATCAGCCCCAGCATTTT.

This clone was detected once. The chain combines TRBV4-1 with TRBJ1-2, with a weak D call TRBD1 (5 bases). Germline-derived CDR1 and CDR2 are MGHRA and YSYEKL. Trimming removed 1 base at V and 4 bases at J, with 13 bases between. The CDR3 has 15 amino acids. The CDR3 is CASSQGRGRSYGYTF. Written as DNA, the CDR3 is TGCGCCAGCAGCCAAGGTAGGGGACGTTCCTATGGCTACACCTTC.

This clone was detected once. This sequence joins TRBV6-1 and TRBJ1-1; no reliable D call. V shed 2 bases and J shed 3 bases, with 10 bases lying between them. Looked up from germline, CDR1 is MNHNS and CDR2 is SASEGT. The CDR3 consists of 14 residues. The CDR3 nucleotides read TGTGCCAGCAGTGAAATTGGCCGGGACACTGAAGCTTTCTTT. It is translated as CASSEIGRDTEAFF.

This clone was seen a few times. The rearrangement joins TRBV9 to TRBJ2-7, with D possibly called TRBD1 or TRBD2 (5 bases each). Germline V gene data show CDR1 as SGDLS and CDR2 as YYNGEE. V lost 1 base, J lost 2 bases, and 13 bases lay in between. CDR3 length: 15 residues. This chain's CDR3 is CASSVSGTAAYEQYF. The CDR3 DNA is TGTGCCAGCAGCGTATCAGGGACGGCAGCCTACGAGCAGTACTTC.

In DNA form, the CDR3 reads TGTGCCATCAGGGACAGGGGCCCCTACAATGAGCAGTTCTTC. Its translation: CAIRDRGPYNEQFF. The chain has TRBV10-3 and TRBJ2-1; 9 bases map to TRBD1. CDR1 and CDR2 (germline): ENHRY, SYGVKD. This CDR3 has 14 residues. The V and J ends lost 6 bases and 2 bases, in that order; junction bases with no gene match: 2.

V usage is TRBV19 and J usage is TRBJ2-2, with unresolved D. The CDR3 has 14 amino acids. CDR1 and CDR2 (germline): LNHDA, SQIVND (reference sequence). V lost 9 bases to trimming and J lost 5 bases, with 16 bases between them. CDR3 nucleotide sequence: TGTGCCAGCATCTCTATCGGAATGACCGGGGAGCTGTTTTTT. As protein: CASISIGMTGELFF.

As to this clone: Other DNA sequences in this specimen translate into the identical CDR3. The V gene is TRBV11-3, the J gene TRBJ2-7; 7 positions agree with TRBD2. CDR1 and CDR2 from the germline V gene are SGHNT and YENEEA. V lost 6 bases and J lost 3; bases outside the gene matches: 8. The length of the CDR3 is 14 residues. CDR3 bases: TGTGCCAGCAGTCCCTCTCGCGGGGGCTACGAGCAGTACTTC. Translated: CASSPSRGGYEQYF. The full variable domain, rest sourced from reference TRBV11-3 and TRBJ2-7, is EAGVVQSPRYKIIEKKQPVAFWCNPISGHNTLYWYLQNLGQGPELLIRYENEEAVDDSQLPKDRFSAERLKGVDSTLKIQPAELGDSAVYLCASSPSRGGYEQYFGPGTRLTVT.

The rearrangement joins TRBV6-1 to TRBJ2-3; D call uncertain. The V end lost 3 bases, the J end lost 0 bases, and 10 bases lay between the germline ends. The CDR3 runs to 15 residues. In germline, CDR1 is MNHNS, CDR2 SASEGT. This CDR3 reads CASSDPQTSTDTQYF. CDR3 sequence (DNA): TGTGCCAGCAGTGACCCACAGACTAGCACAGATACGCAGTATTTT.